This TCR beta chain was obtained from a study of blood T cell repertoires in COVID-19. Across the whole study: COVID-19 samples, acute and convalescent, were from the United States, Italy and Spain. PBMCs, B-cell-depleted T cells, or T cells provided the cDNA or gDNA that made up the material.

Germline values: CDR1 LGHNA, CDR2 YSLEER. V lost 0 bases and J 7 bases, leaving 13 bases between the germline ends. The length of the CDR3 is 15 residues. Original processing methods: From reference gene primer amplification, estimates of nucleated cell counts were derived. This table comes from immunoSEQ multiplex PCR, and its TCRdb copy is limited to in-frame clones, with some not included. From that table come the V and J calls and clone size; the DNA was used to work out D and trimming. The data contain 120,000 or so clones, 65% to 85% of them seen just once; the ten biggest clones take up approximately 3.6%. Cohort allocation depended upon clinical history that participants reported.

The specimen sequenced was PBMCs or T cells enriched from blood (not recorded which). This TCR was recovered from a woman under 40 who had recovered from COVID-19. This sequence joins TRBV4-3 and TRBJ2-1; D is undetermined. The CDR3 DNA sequence: TGCGCCAGCAGCCAAGAATTGAGCTTACTTAATGAGCAGTTCTTC. Amino acids: CASSQELSLLNEQFF.